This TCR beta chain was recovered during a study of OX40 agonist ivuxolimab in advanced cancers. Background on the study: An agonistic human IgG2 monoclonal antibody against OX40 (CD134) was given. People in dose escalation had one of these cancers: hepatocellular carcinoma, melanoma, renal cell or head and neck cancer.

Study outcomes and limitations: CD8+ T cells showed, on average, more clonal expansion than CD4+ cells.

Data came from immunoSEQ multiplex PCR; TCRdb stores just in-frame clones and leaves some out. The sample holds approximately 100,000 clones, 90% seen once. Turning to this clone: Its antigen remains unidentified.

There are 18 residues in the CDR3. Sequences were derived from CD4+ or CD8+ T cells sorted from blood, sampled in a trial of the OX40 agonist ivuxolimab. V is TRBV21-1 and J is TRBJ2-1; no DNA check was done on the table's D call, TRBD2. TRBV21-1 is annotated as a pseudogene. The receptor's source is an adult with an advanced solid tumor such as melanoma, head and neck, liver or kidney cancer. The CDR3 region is CAGSTGTSGGGRRVEQFF. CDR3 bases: TGTGCCGGATCCACCGGGACTAGCGGGGGCGGTCGACGGGTTGAGCAGTTCTTC.